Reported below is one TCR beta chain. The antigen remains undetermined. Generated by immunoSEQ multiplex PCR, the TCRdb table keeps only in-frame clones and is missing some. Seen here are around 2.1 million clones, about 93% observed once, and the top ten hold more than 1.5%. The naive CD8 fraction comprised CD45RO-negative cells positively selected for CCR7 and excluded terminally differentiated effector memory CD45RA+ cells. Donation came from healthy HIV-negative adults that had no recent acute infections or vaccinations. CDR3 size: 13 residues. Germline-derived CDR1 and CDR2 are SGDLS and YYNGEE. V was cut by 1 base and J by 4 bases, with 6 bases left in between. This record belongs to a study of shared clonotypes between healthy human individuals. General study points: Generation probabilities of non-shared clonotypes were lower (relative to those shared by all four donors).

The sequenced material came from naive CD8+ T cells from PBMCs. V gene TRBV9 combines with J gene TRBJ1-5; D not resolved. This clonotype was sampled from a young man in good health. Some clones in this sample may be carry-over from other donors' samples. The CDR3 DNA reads TGTGCCAGCAGCGTAAGGGCTAATCAGCCCCAGCATTTT. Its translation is CASSVRANQPQHF.